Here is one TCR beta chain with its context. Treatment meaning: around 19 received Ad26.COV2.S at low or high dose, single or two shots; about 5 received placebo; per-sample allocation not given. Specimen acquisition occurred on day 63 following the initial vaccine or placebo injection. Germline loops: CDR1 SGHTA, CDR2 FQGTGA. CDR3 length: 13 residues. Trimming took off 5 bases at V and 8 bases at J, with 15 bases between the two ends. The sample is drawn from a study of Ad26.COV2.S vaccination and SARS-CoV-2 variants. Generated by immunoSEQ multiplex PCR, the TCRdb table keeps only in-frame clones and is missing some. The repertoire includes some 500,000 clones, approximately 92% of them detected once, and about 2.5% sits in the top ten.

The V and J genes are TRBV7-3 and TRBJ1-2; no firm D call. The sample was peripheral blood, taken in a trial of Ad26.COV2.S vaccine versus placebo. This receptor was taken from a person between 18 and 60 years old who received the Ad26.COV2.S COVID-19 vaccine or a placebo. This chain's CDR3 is CASSRLPGRGYTF. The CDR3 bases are TGTGCCAGCAGCAGACTTCCCGGGAGGGGCTACACCTTC. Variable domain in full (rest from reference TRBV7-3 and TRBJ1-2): GAGVSQTPSNKVTEKGKYVELRCDPISGHTALYWYRQSLGQGPEFLIYFQGTGAADDSGLPNDRFFAVRPEGSVSTLKIQRTERGDSAVYLCASSRLPGRGYTFGSGTRLTVV.